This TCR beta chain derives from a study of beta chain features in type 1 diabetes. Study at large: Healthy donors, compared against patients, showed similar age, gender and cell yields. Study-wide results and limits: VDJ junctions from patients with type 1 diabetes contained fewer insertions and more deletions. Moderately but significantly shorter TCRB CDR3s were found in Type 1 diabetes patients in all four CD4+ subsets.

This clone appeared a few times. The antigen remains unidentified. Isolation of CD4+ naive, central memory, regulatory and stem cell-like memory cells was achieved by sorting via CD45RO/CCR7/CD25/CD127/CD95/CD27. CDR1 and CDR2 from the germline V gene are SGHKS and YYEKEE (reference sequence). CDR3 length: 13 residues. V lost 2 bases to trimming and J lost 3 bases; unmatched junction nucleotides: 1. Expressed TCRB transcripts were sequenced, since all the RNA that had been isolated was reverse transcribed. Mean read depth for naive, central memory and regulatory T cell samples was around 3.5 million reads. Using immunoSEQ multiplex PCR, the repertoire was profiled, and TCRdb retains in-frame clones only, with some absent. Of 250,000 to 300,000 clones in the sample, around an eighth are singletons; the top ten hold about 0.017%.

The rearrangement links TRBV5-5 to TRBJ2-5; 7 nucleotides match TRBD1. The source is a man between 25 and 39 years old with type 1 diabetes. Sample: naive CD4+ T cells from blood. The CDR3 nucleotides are TGTGCCAGCAGCTTCCAGGGGGAAGAGACCCAGTACTTC. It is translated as CASSFQGEETQYF.